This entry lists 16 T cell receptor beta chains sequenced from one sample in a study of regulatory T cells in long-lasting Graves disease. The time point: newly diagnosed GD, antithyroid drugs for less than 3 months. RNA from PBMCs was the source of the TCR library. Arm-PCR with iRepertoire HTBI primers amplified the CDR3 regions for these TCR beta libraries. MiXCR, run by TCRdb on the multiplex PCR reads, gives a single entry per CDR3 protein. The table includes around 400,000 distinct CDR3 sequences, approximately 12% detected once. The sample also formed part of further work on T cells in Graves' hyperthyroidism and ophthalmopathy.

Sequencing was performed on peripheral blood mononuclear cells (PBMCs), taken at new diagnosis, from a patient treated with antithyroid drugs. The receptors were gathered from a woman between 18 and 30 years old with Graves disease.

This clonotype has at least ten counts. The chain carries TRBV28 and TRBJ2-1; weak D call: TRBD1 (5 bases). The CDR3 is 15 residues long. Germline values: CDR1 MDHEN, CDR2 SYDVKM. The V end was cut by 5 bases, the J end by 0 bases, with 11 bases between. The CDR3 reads CASSPWGDSYNEQFF. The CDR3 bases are TGTGCCAGCAGTCCCTGGGGCGACTCCTACAATGAGCAGTTCTTC. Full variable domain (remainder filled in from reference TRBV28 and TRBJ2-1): DVKVTQSSRYLVKRTGEKVFLECVQDMDHENMFWYRQDPGLGLRLIYFSYDVKMKEKGDIPEGYSVSREKKERFSLILESASTNQTSMYLCASSPWGDSYNEQFFGPGTRLTVL.

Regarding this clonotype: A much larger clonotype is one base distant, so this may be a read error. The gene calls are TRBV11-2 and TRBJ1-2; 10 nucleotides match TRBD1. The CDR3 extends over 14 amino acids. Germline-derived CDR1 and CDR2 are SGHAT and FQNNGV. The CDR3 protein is CASSTPGQGHGYNF. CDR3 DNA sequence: TGTGCCAGCAGCACTCCGGGACAGGGGCATGGCTACAACTTC. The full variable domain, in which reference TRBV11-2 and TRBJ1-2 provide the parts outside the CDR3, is EAGVAQSPRYKIIEKRQSVAFWCNPISGHATLYWYQQILGQGPKLLIQFQNNGVVDDSQLPKDRFSAERLKGVDSTLKIQPAKLEDSAVYLCASSTPGQGHGYNFGSGTRLTVV.

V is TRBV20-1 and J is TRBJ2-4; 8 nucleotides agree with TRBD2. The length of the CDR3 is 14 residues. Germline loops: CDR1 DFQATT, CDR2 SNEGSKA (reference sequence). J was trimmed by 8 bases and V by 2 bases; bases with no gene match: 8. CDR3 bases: TGCAGTGCTAGACAGCGGGGGACGAGGGACATTCAGTACTTC. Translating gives CSARQRGTRDIQYF.

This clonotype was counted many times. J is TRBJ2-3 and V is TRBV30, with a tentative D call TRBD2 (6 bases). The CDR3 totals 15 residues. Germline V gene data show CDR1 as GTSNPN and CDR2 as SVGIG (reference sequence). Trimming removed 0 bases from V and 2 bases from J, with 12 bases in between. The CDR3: CAWSVGTHYTDTQYF. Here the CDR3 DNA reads TGTGCCTGGAGTGTCGGGACTCACTACACAGATACGCAGTATTTT.

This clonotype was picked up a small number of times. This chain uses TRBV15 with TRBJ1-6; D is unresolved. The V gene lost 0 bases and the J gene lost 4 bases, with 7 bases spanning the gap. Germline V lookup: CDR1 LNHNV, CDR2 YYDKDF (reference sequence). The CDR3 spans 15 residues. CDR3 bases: TGTGCCACCAGCAGAGAATCTGCATATAATTCACCCCTCCACTTT. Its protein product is CATSRESAYNSPLHF. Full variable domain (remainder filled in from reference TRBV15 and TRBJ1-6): DAMVIQNPRYQVTQFGKPVTLSCSQTLNHNVMYWYQQKSSQAPKLLFHYYDKDFNNEADTPDNFQSRRPNTSFCFLDIRSPGLGDTAMYLCATSRESAYNSPLHFGNGTRLTVT.

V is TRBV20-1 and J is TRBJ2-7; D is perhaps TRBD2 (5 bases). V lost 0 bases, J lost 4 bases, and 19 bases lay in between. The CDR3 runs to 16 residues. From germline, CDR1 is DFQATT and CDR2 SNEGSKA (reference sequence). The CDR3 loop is CSARDKSGREYYEQYF. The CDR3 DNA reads TGCAGTGCTAGAGACAAAAGTGGGAGAGAGTATTACGAGCAGTACTTC.

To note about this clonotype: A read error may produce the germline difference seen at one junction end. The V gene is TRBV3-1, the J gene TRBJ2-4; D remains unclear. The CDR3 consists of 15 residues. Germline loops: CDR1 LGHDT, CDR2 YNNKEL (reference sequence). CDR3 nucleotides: TGTGCCAGCAGCCAAGGGGGTCTTCCCTACAATGAGCCGTTCTTC. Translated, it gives CASSQGGLPYNEPFF.

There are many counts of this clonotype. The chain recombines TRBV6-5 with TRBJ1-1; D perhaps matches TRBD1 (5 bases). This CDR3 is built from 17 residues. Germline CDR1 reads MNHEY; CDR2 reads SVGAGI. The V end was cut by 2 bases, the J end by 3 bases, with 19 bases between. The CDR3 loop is CASSYGTWEGIDTEAFF. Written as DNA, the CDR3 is TGTGCCAGCAGTTACGGGACTTGGGAGGGAATCGACACTGAAGCTTTCTTT.

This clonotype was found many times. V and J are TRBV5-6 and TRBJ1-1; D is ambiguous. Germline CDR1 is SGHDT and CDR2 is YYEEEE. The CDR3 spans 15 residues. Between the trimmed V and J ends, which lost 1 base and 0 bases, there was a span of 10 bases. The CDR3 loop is CASSLLTAMNTEAFF. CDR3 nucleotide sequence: TGTGCCAGCAGCTTGTTAACAGCCATGAACACTGAAGCTTTCTTT.

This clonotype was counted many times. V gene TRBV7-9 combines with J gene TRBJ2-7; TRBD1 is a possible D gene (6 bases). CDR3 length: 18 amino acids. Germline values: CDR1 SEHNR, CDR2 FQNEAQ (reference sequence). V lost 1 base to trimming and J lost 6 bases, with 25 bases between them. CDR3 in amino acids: CASSLDYRPRDKILEQYV. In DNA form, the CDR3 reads TGTGCCAGCAGCTTAGACTACAGACCCCGGGACAAAATCCTCGAGCAGTACGTC.

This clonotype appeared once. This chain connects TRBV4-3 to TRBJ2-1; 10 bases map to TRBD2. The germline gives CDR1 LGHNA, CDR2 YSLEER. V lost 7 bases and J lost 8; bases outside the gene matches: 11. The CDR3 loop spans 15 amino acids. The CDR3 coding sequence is TGCGCCAGCATCAGGGAGAGCGGGAGGGCCTATGAGCAGTTCTTC. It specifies CASIRESGRAYEQFF.

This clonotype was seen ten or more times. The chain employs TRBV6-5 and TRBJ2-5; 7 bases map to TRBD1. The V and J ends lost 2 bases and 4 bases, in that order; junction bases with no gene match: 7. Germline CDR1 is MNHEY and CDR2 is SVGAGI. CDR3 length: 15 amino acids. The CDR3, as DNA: TGTGCCAGCAGTTACGGGCAGGGGGACAGAGAGACCCAGTACTTC. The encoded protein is CASSYGQGDRETQYF.

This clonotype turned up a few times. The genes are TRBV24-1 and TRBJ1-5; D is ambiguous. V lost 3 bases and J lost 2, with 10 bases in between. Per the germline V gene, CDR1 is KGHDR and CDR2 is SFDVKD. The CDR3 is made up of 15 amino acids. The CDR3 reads CATSDPMLGNQPQHF. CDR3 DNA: TGTGCCACCAGTGATCCGATGTTGGGCAATCAGCCCCAGCATTTT.

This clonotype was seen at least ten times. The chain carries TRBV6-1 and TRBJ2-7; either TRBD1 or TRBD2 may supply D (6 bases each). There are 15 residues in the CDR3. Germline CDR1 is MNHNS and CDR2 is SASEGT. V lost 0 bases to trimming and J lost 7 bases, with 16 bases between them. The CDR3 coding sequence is TGTGCCAGCAGTGAAGCGGGGGGCACCCCTCGGGAGCAGTACTTC. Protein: CASSEAGGTPREQYF.

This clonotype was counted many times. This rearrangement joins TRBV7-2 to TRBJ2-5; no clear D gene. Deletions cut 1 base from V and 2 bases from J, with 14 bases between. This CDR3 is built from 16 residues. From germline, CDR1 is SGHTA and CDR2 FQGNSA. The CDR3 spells CASSLDPETSQETQYF. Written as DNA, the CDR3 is TGTGCCAGCAGCTTAGACCCCGAGACTTCTCAAGAGACCCAGTACTTC.

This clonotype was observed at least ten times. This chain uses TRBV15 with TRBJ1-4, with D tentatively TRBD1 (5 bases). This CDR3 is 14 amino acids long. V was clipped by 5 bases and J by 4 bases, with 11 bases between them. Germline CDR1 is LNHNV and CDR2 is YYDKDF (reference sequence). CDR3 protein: CATSPGPINEKLFF. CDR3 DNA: TGTGCCACCAGCCCGGGACCGATTAATGAAAAACTGTTTTTT.